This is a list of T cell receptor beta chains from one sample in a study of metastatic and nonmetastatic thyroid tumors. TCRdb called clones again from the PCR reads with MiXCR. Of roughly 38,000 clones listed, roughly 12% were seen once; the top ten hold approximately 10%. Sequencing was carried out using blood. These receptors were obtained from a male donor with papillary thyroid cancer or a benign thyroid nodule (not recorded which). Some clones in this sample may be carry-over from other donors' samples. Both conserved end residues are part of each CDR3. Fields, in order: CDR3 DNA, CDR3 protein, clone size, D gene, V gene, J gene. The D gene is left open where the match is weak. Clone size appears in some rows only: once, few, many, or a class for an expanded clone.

CDR3 DNA: TGTGCCAGCAGTTACTCCTCGGAGGGGGATACGCAGTATTTT; CDR3 protein: CASSYSSEGDTQYF; clone size: many; D gene: NA; V gene: TRBV6-2/TRBV6-3; J gene: TRBJ2-3
CDR3 DNA: TGTGCCAGCAGCTTCCGGGGCTACGAGCAGTACTTC; CDR3 protein: CASSFRGYEQYF; clone size: many; D gene: NA; V gene: TRBV7-9; J gene: TRBJ2-7
CDR3 DNA: TGCGCCAGCAGCTTGGCTGAGCGGGAGTCTGGTGAGCAGTTCTTC; CDR3 protein: CASSLAERESGEQFF; clone size: many; D gene: TRBD2; V gene: TRBV5-1; J gene: TRBJ2-1
CDR3 DNA: TGCAGTGCTAGAGATCTTGTGGGTATGAACACTGAAGCTTTCTTT; CDR3 protein: CSARDLVGMNTEAFF; clone size: many; D gene: NA; V gene: TRBV20-1; J gene: TRBJ1-1
CDR3 DNA: TGTGCCAGCAGCTTAGGCAGTCGTTACGAGCAGTACTTC; CDR3 protein: CASSLGSRYEQYF; clone size: many; D gene: NA; V gene: TRBV5-6; J gene: TRBJ2-7
CDR3 DNA: TGTGCCAGCAGCTCAAGTACTAGCGGGACCCCCTACGAGCAGTACTTC; CDR3 protein: CASSSSTSGTPYEQYF; clone size: many; D gene: TRBD2; V gene: TRBV11-2; J gene: TRBJ2-7
CDR3 DNA: TGCGCCAGCAGCCACATAAGCGGGGGGGTTGATGAGCAGTTCTTC; CDR3 protein: CASSHISGGVDEQFF; clone size: many; D gene: TRBD2; V gene: TRBV5-1; J gene: TRBJ2-1
CDR3 DNA: TGTGCCTGGAGGGGAGCCGGGACGTGGAGTGGCTACACCTTC; CDR3 protein: CAWRGAGTWSGYTF; clone size: once; D gene: NA; V gene: TRBV30; J gene: TRBJ1-2
CDR3 DNA: TGTGCCATCAGTGAGTCGATGGGCAGGGGCTACTATGGCTACACCTTC; CDR3 protein: CAISESMGRGYYGYTF; clone size: many; D gene: NA; V gene: TRBV10-3; J gene: TRBJ1-2
CDR3 DNA: TGTGCCAGCAGTCCCGGGGTCCTTACCTACGAGCAGTACTTC; CDR3 protein: CASSPGVLTYEQYF; clone size: medium-sized; D gene: NA; V gene: TRBV28; J gene: TRBJ2-7
CDR3 DNA: TGTGCCAGCGGAGGGACAGGGGGCTCAGATACGCAGTATTTT; CDR3 protein: CASGGTGGSDTQYF; clone size: many; D gene: TRBD1; V gene: TRBV6-1; J gene: TRBJ2-3
CDR3 DNA: TGTGCCAGCAGCCCACTGCTTTGGGGAGGCTATGGCTACACCTTC; CDR3 protein: CASSPLLWGGYGYTF; clone size: NA; D gene: NA; V gene: TRBV6-4; J gene: TRBJ1-2
CDR3 DNA: TGTGCCATCAGCCGCGACAGGGGCACCGGACGGTTTTTT; CDR3 protein: CAISRDRGTGRFF; clone size: NA; D gene: TRBD1; V gene: TRBV10-3; J gene: TRBJ2-2
CDR3 DNA: TGCGCCAGCAGCTTGGTTCCGGGAGACTACGAGCAGTACTTC; CDR3 protein: CASSLVPGDYEQYF; clone size: NA; D gene: NA; V gene: TRBV5-1; J gene: TRBJ2-7
CDR3 DNA: TGTGCCACCAGCAGGGGGACTAGCGACTTCTATTTTTACAATGAGCAGTTCTTC; CDR3 protein: CATSRGTSDFYFYNEQFF; clone size: many; D gene: TRBD2; V gene: TRBV15; J gene: TRBJ2-1
CDR3 DNA: TGCAGTGCTAGACCTACGGCAGGGGATGGTGAAGCTTTCTTT; CDR3 protein: CSARPTAGDGEAFF; clone size: few; D gene: NA; V gene: TRBV20-1; J gene: TRBJ1-1
CDR3 DNA: TGTGCCAGCGCCGGGACAGGGAAATATGGCTACACCTTC; CDR3 protein: CASAGTGKYGYTF; clone size: many; D gene: TRBD1; V gene: TRBV19; J gene: TRBJ1-2
CDR3 DNA: TGCGCCAGCAGTGCTCCGGGACAGGGGGGTATCACCGGGGAGCTGTTTTTT; CDR3 protein: CASSAPGQGGITGELFF; clone size: many; D gene: TRBD1; V gene: TRBV10-1; J gene: TRBJ2-2
CDR3 DNA: TGCAGTGCTAGAGTACCTAGCGGGAGAGGTGAGCAGTTCTTC; CDR3 protein: CSARVPSGRGEQFF; clone size: many; D gene: TRBD2; V gene: TRBV20-1; J gene: TRBJ2-1
CDR3 DNA: TGTGCCAGCAGCCCTGGTTGGGATGAAGCTTTCTTT; CDR3 protein: CASSPGWDEAFF; clone size: medium-sized; D gene: NA; V gene: TRBV6-1; J gene: TRBJ1-1
CDR3 DNA: TGTGCCAGCAGTTCCAGTCCGAGAGAGCAGTACTTC; CDR3 protein: CASSSSPREQYF; clone size: NA; D gene: NA; V gene: TRBV28; J gene: TRBJ2-7
CDR3 DNA: TGTGCCATCAATCGACTAGGTGATACTTTCTGTGGCTACACCTTC; CDR3 protein: CAINRLGDTFCGYTF; clone size: few; D gene: NA; V gene: TRBV28; J gene: TRBJ1-2
CDR3 DNA: TGTGCCAGCAGTGAAGTGGGAGCTTCACCCCTCCACTTT; CDR3 protein: CASSEVGASPLHF; clone size: NA; D gene: NA; V gene: TRBV6-1; J gene: TRBJ1-6
CDR3 DNA: TGTGCCAGTAGTATAGGGACTAACTACGAGCAGTACTTC; CDR3 protein: CASSIGTNYEQYF; clone size: many; D gene: NA; V gene: TRBV19; J gene: TRBJ2-7
CDR3 DNA: TGTGCCAGCAGCTTTCCGTGGACTAGCGTCGGGGAGCTGTTTTTT; CDR3 protein: CASSFPWTSVGELFF; clone size: many; D gene: TRBD2; V gene: TRBV7-8; J gene: TRBJ2-2
CDR3 DNA: TGCAGTGCTAGAATACAAGAAACGGAGACCCAGTACTTC; CDR3 protein: CSARIQETETQYF; clone size: many; D gene: NA; V gene: TRBV20-1; J gene: TRBJ2-5
CDR3 DNA: TGTGCCAGTAGGATCGCCCCCTCTGGGGCGAACACTGAAGCTTTCTTT; CDR3 protein: CASRIAPSGANTEAFF; clone size: NA; D gene: NA; V gene: TRBV19; J gene: TRBJ1-1
CDR3 DNA: TGTGCCAGCAGTTTCGGCGGGAGTAACTACGAGCAGTACTTC; CDR3 protein: CASSFGGSNYEQYF; clone size: many; D gene: TRBD2; V gene: TRBV12-3/TRBV12-4; J gene: TRBJ2-7
CDR3 DNA: TGTGCCAGCAGTGATCCGGGTACCTACCACTATGGCTACACCTTC; CDR3 protein: CASSDPGTYHYGYTF; clone size: medium-sized; D gene: NA; V gene: TRBV6-1; J gene: TRBJ1-2
CDR3 DNA: TGTGCCAGCTCACCCTCGGGGGCGGGATCCTACGAGCAGTACTTC; CDR3 protein: CASSPSGAGSYEQYF; clone size: medium-sized; D gene: NA; V gene: TRBV27; J gene: TRBJ2-7
CDR3 DNA: TGTGCCAGCAGCCAAGAATTTTGGGGGGGTGAGCAGTTCTTC; CDR3 protein: CASSQEFWGGEQFF; clone size: many; D gene: TRBD2; V gene: TRBV14; J gene: TRBJ2-1
CDR3 DNA: TGTGCCAGCAGTTTCGGCCCAGGGGGCGCAAATGAGCAGTTCTTC; CDR3 protein: CASSFGPGGANEQFF; clone size: many; D gene: TRBD1; V gene: TRBV27; J gene: TRBJ2-1
CDR3 DNA: TGTGCCAGCAGTTACTCGCGGCTTAGGGAGACCCAGTACTTC; CDR3 protein: CASSYSRLRETQYF; clone size: many; D gene: NA; V gene: TRBV6-2/TRBV6-3; J gene: TRBJ2-5
CDR3 DNA: TGTGCCAGCAGATACCAGGACGGGACCTCCTACGAGCAGTACTTC; CDR3 protein: CASRYQDGTSYEQYF; clone size: NA; D gene: NA; V gene: TRBV6-5; J gene: TRBJ2-7
CDR3 DNA: TGTGCCAGCAGCTCAACCCAAGGAGTTAACTATGGCTACACCTTC; CDR3 protein: CASSSTQGVNYGYTF; clone size: many; D gene: NA; V gene: TRBV9; J gene: TRBJ1-2
CDR3 DNA: TGTGCCAGCAGTTCGCCCGACCGGGACAAAGAACAGTTCTTC; CDR3 protein: CASSSPDRDKEQFF; clone size: many; D gene: NA; V gene: TRBV6-5; J gene: TRBJ2-1
CDR3 DNA: TGTGCCAGCAGTGGACTATCCTACGAGCAGTACTTC; CDR3 protein: CASSGLSYEQYF; clone size: many; D gene: NA; V gene: TRBV12-3/TRBV12-4; J gene: TRBJ2-7
CDR3 DNA: TGTGCCAGCAGTTCGACTAGCGGGAGGTCTCTGGCGAACACCGGGGAGCTGTTTTTT; CDR3 protein: CASSSTSGRSLANTGELFF; clone size: many; D gene: TRBD2; V gene: TRBV6-2/TRBV6-3; J gene: TRBJ2-2
CDR3 DNA: TGTGCCAGCACCAACCGCCATGAGGGGACTGAAAAACTGTTTTTT; CDR3 protein: CASTNRHEGTEKLFF; clone size: many; D gene: NA; V gene: TRBV28; J gene: TRBJ1-4
CDR3 DNA: TGTGCCAGCAGCACGTACGCGGGTGTGAATGCAGATACGCAGTATTTT; CDR3 protein: CASSTYAGVNADTQYF; clone size: many; D gene: NA; V gene: TRBV9; J gene: TRBJ2-3
CDR3 DNA: TGCAGTGCACCGGGTCCCCTCCGCACCATGAACACTGAAGCTTTCTTT; CDR3 protein: CSAPGPLRTMNTEAFF; clone size: many; D gene: NA; V gene: TRBV20-1; J gene: TRBJ1-1
CDR3 DNA: TGTGCCAGCAGCGTAGGAGGCGGTCCAGAGTCAGGGCAGAAACTGTTTTTT; CDR3 protein: CASSVGGGPESGQKLFF; clone size: NA; D gene: NA; V gene: TRBV9; J gene: TRBJ1-4
CDR3 DNA: TGTGCCAGCAGCTTATTGGGACTAGACGCAACCGGGGAGCTGTTTTTT; CDR3 protein: CASSLLGLDATGELFF; clone size: many; D gene: TRBD2; V gene: TRBV11-2; J gene: TRBJ2-2
CDR3 DNA: TGTGCCATCATTTACTCGGGCAGGGGGGACGAGCAGTACTTC; CDR3 protein: CAIIYSGRGDEQYF; clone size: NA; D gene: NA; V gene: TRBV6-2/TRBV6-3; J gene: TRBJ2-7
CDR3 DNA: TGTGCCAGCAGTTTAGGGTGGGGACTAGCGGGAGGTTTTGGGTACAATGAGCAGTTCTTC; CDR3 protein: CASSLGWGLAGGFGYNEQFF; clone size: NA; D gene: TRBD2; V gene: TRBV12-3/TRBV12-4; J gene: TRBJ2-1